These 28 T cell receptor beta chains came from one sample sequenced in a study of ipilimumab plus nivolumab after autologous stem cell transplantation. Repertoires were generated with immunoSEQ multiplex PCR, while TCRdb's copy carries only in-frame clones and drops some. The table includes 84,000 or so clones, 83% detected once. The source material was PBMCs, sampled in a trial of ipilimumab plus nivolumab as post-transplant consolidation. The receptor set was obtained from a male donor with diffuse large B-cell lymphoma.

J is TRBJ1-1 and V is TRBV5-4; D ambiguous. V was shortened by 4 bases and J by 0 bases, with 16 bases between the two germline ends. The length of the CDR3 is 16 residues. Germline V gives CDR1 SGHNT, CDR2 YYREEE (reference sequence). The chain's CDR3 is CASSLGGRAVNTEAFF. The CDR3 nucleotides are TGTGCCAGCAGCCTGGGTGGTCGGGCGGTGAACACTGAAGCTTTCTTT.

This clone was seen repeatedly, ten times or more. This rearrangement joins TRBV10-1 to TRBJ2-7, with D possibly being TRBD1 (6 bases). The CDR3 is 15 amino acids. The V gene lost 10 bases and the J gene lost 4 bases, with 23 bases spanning the gap. Germline lookup yields CDR1 WNHNN and CDR2 SYGVQD (reference sequence). The CDR3 spells CATSFPWDIYYEQYF. The CDR3 DNA sequence: TGCGCCACCTCGTTCCCATGGGACATCTATTACGAGCAGTACTTC.

This clone has just a few counts. The rearrangement joins TRBV21-1 to TRBJ1-5. TRBV21-1 is shown as a pseudogene. This CDR3 has 18 amino acids. CDR3 in amino acids: CASSKNFDRIYSNQPQHF. Here the CDR3 DNA reads TGTGCCAGCAGCAAAAACTTTGACCGAATTTATAGCAATCAGCCCCAGCATTTT.

The V call is TRBV7-8, the J call TRBJ1-2; 10 nucleotides agree with TRBD1. Trimming at V came to 8 bases and at J to 3 bases, leaving 6 bases not matched to a gene. Looked up from germline, CDR1 is SGHVS and CDR2 is FQNEAQ. The CDR3 length is 14 residues. The CDR3 protein is CASPYGQGDYGYTF. The CDR3 bases are TGTGCCAGCCCCTACGGACAGGGGGACTATGGCTACACCTTC. Full variable domain (remainder filled in from reference TRBV7-8 and TRBJ1-2): GAGVSQSPRYKVAKRGQDVALRCDPISGHVSLFWYQQALGQGPEFLTYFQNEAQLDKSGLPSDRFFAERPEGSVSTLKIQRTQQEDSAVYLCASPYGQGDYGYTFGSGTRLTVV.

The chain recombines TRBV4-3 with TRBJ1-2, with D unclear. This CDR3 has 13 residues. The germline V gene has CDR1 LGHNA and CDR2 YSLEER. Between the trimmed V and J ends, which lost 3 bases and 6 bases, there was a span of 11 bases. CDR3 residues: CASSHGVVDGYTF. CDR3 DNA sequence: TGCGCCAGCAGCCATGGGGTCGTCGATGGCTACACCTTC.

The rearrangement uses TRBV11-2 and TRBJ1-1; D is unclear. The CDR3 is 14 amino acids. V lost 3 bases and J 2 bases, leaving 10 bases between the germline ends. The germline gives CDR1 SGHAT, CDR2 FQNNGV. The CDR3 sequence: CASSLMTGNTEAFF. The DNA of the CDR3 is TGTGCCAGCAGCTTGATGACTGGTAACACTGAAGCTTTCTTT.

The chain carries TRBV19 and TRBJ2-3; the D is unclear. This CDR3 region has 17 residues. The germline CDR1 and CDR2 sequences are LNHDA and SQIVND (reference sequence). Trimming removed 4 bases at V and 4 bases at J, with 21 bases between. This CDR3 is CASSTPALGPGADTQYF. The CDR3 region has the DNA TGTGCCAGTAGTACCCCCGCTCTCGGACCGGGCGCAGATACGCAGTATTTT.

The chain has TRBV7-2 and TRBJ2-3; no clear D gene. The V gene lost 6 bases and the J gene lost 2 bases, with 15 bases spanning the gap. This CDR3 comprises 15 residues. Germline V gives CDR1 SGHTA, CDR2 FQGNSA. As DNA, the CDR3 is TGTGCCAGCAGGTCCTTTGGAGCTATCACAGATACGCAGTATTTT. Its translation: CASRSFGAITDTQYF.

The rearrangement joins TRBV5-1 to TRBJ1-4; perhaps TRBD1 as D (6 bases). This CDR3 region has 15 residues. Trimming stripped 3 bases from V and 0 bases from J, with 9 bases between. Germline-derived CDR1 and CDR2 are SGHRS and YFSETQ. CDR3 DNA sequence: TGCGCCAGCAGCTGGGGGACAACAACTAATGAAAAACTGTTTTTT. Encoded protein: CASSWGTTTNEKLFF.

The chain combines TRBV7-2 with TRBJ2-2, with 9 bases fitting TRBD1. Germline assignment: CDR1 SGHTA and CDR2 FQGNSA. CDR3 length: 16 amino acids. V gave up 5 bases and J gave up 6 bases; unmatched junction bases: 10. The CDR3 is CASSRDRGFFPGELFF. In DNA form, the CDR3 reads TGTGCCAGCAGCCGAGACAGGGGGTTTTTCCCCGGGGAGCTGTTTTTT.

The sample holds one count of this clone. The genes are TRBV10-3 and TRBJ1-1, with D maybe TRBD1 (5 bases). Trimming took off 7 bases at V and 1 base at J, with 19 bases between the two ends. The CDR3 has 16 amino acids. CDR1 is ENHRY, CDR2 SYGVKD, per germline. Written as DNA, the CDR3 is TGTGCCATCACCCCGGGGGGGAATGTTGCGAACACTGAAGCTTTCTTT. This codes for CAITPGGNVANTEAFF.

This clone has only one observation. The chain combines TRBV7-2 with TRBJ2-3; D may correspond to TRBD1 or TRBD2 (5 bases each). The CDR3 extends over 16 amino acids. Trimming cost V 5 bases and J 4 bases, with 19 bases left between them. Per germline, CDR1 SGHTA and CDR2 FQGNSA. CDR3 in amino acids: CASSPQGTKRADTQYF. In nucleotides, the CDR3 is TGTGCCAGCAGCCCCCAAGGGACCAAACGGGCAGATACGCAGTATTTT. The variable domain in full, with the rest retrieved from reference TRBV7-2 and TRBJ2-3, is GAGVSQSPSNKVTEKGKDVELRCDPISGHTALYWYRQSLGQGLEFLIYFQGNSAPDKSGLPSDRFSAERTGGSVSTLTIQRTQQEDSAVYLCASSPQGTKRADTQYFGPGTRLTVL.

V is TRBV2 and J is TRBJ1-5, with D unresolved. Germline-derived CDR1 and CDR2 are SNHLY and FYNNEI. There are 15 residues in the CDR3. Deletions cut 0 bases from V and 8 bases from J, with 14 bases between. The CDR3 bases are TGTGCCAGCAGTGAAGCGCTTCTCGGTTTAGAGCCCCAGCATTTT. Protein sequence: CASSEALLGLEPQHF.

The rearrangement joins TRBV11-2 to TRBJ1-6; weak D call: TRBD1 (6 bases). CDR3 size: 15 residues. Germline V lookup: CDR1 SGHAT, CDR2 FQNNGV. The germline V and J ends were trimmed by 1 base and 8 bases, with 12 bases remaining between them. CDR3 nucleotide sequence: TGTGCCAGCAGCTTAGTCACCGGGGGCGATTCACCCCTCCACTTT. Protein: CASSLVTGGDSPLHF.

The chain's CDR3 is CASSEIRRLTYGYTF. As DNA, the CDR3 is TGTGCCAGCAGTGAGATCCGACGGTTAACGTATGGCTACACCTTC. The genes are TRBV6-1 and TRBJ1-2; D is undetermined. V was shortened by 3 bases and J by 5 bases, with 16 bases between the two germline ends. The CDR3 spans 15 residues. Germline CDR1 is MNHNS and CDR2 is SASEGT.

This sequence joins TRBV2 and TRBJ1-3; the match to TRBD1 covers 9 bases. The CDR3 runs to 15 residues. V shed 8 bases, J shed 0 bases, and the junction held 5 bases outside the gene matches. Germline V gene lookup returns CDR1 SNHLY and CDR2 FYNNEI. For the CDR3, the DNA is TGTGCCAGCGGACAGGGGACTTACTCTGGAAACACCATATATTTT. This translates into CASGQGTYSGNTIYF. The whole variable domain, filled in from reference TRBV2 and TRBJ1-3, reads EPEVTQTPSHQVTQMGQEVILRCVPISNHLYFYWYRQILGQKVEFLVSFYNNEISEKSEIFDDQFSVERPDGSNFTLKIRSTKLEDSAMYFCASGQGTYSGNTIYFGEGSWLTVV.

This chain uses TRBV18 with TRBJ2-7, with 7 bases that match TRBD1. Germline assignment: CDR1 KGHSH and CDR2 LQKENI. The CDR3 spans 14 residues. V lost 2 bases to trimming and J lost 4 bases; unmatched junction nucleotides: 5. CDR3 nucleotides: TGTGCCAGCTCACCAGACAGGGCTGGGTACGAGCAGTACTTC. Translated, it gives CASSPDRAGYEQYF.

CDR3 DNA sequence: TGCGCCAGCAGCCACCCAGAGGTAGCGGGGGGACAAGAGACCCAGTACTTC. Protein: CASSHPEVAGGQETQYF. The rearrangement joins TRBV4-1 to TRBJ2-5, with TRBD2 identical over 10 bases. CDR1 MGHRA and CDR2 YSYEKL come from the germline V gene. The length of the CDR3 is 17 residues. The ends lost 3 bases at V and 2 bases at J; junction bases unmatched: 9.

The chain recombines TRBV11-2 with TRBJ1-1, with unresolved D. The CDR3 is 15 residues long. From germline, CDR1 is SGHAT and CDR2 FQNNGV. V was cut by 1 base and J by 5 bases, with 14 bases left in between. The CDR3 spells CASSLASQMRTEAFF. The CDR3 coding sequence is TGTGCCAGCAGCTTAGCCTCCCAGATGAGAACTGAAGCTTTCTTT.

The chain employs TRBV30 and TRBJ1-1; D remains unclear. Germline V gives CDR1 GTSNPN, CDR2 SVGIG (reference sequence). Trimming cost V 0 bases and J 1 base, with 9 bases left between them. This CDR3 comprises 14 residues. This CDR3 reads CAWSVRTENTEAFF. DNA for the CDR3: TGTGCCTGGAGTGTAAGGACCGAGAACACTGAAGCTTTCTTT.

V and J are TRBV28 and TRBJ2-7; 8 bases are shared with TRBD1. J gave up 7 bases and V 4 bases, and 6 bases lay outside the gene matches. The length of the CDR3 is 13 residues. Per germline, CDR1 MDHEN and CDR2 SYDVKM. CDR3 coding DNA: TGTGCCAGCAGTTCCGGACAGGGTAGAGAGCAGTACTTC. It translates to CASSSGQGREQYF.

J is TRBJ1-6 and V is TRBV2; 7 positions match TRBD1. Germline values: CDR1 SNHLY, CDR2 FYNNEI. This CDR3 has 16 amino acids. V dropped 2 bases and J dropped 6; count of bases not matched to a gene: 7. CDR3 nucleotide sequence: TGTGCCAGCAGTGAATTTGGGGACAGAAGTAATTCACCCCTCCACTTT. Protein sequence: CASSEFGDRSNSPLHF.

This chain links TRBV5-6 with TRBJ1-1; 9 bases match TRBD1. The V and J ends lost 0 bases and 8 bases, in that order; junction bases with no gene match: 5. The germline CDR1 and CDR2 sequences are SGHDT and YYEEEE. This CDR3 has 14 amino acids. CDR3 bases: TGTGCCAGCAGCTTGGGGACAGGGGCCATAGAAGCTTTCTTT. Its translation: CASSLGTGAIEAFF.

In its sample, this clone was seen once. The chain combines TRBV9 with TRBJ2-6; tentative D call: TRBD2 (7 bases). Trimming removed 4 bases at V and 0 bases at J, with 17 bases between. This CDR3 contains 18 residues. Germline CDR1 SGDLS, CDR2 YYNGEE. This CDR3 reads CASSPEGGGTSGANVLTF. The CDR3, as DNA: TGTGCCAGCAGCCCGGAGGGGGGGGGAACCTCTGGGGCCAACGTCCTGACTTTC. Full variable domain (missing parts from reference TRBV9 and TRBJ2-6): DSGVTQTPKHLITATGQRVTLRCSPRSGDLSVYWYQQSLDQGLQFLIQYYNGEERAKGNILERFSAQQFPDLHSELNLSSLELGDSALYFCASSPEGGGTSGANVLTFGAGSRLTVL.

Written as DNA, the CDR3 is TGCGCCAGCAGCTGGGGACAGGGGTCTGGGGCCAACGTCCTGACTTTC. Translating it yields CASSWGQGSGANVLTF. The V and J genes are TRBV5-1 and TRBJ2-6; 10 bases align to TRBD1. Germline V gene sequence: CDR1 SGHRS, CDR2 YFSETQ. CDR3 length: 16 residues. V lost 3 bases and J lost 1; bases outside the gene matches: 1.

This chain connects TRBV5-4 to TRBJ2-5, with D possibly matching TRBD2 (6 bases). V lost 5 bases and J 5 bases, leaving 16 bases between the germline ends. This CDR3 spans 14 amino acids. Germline assignment: CDR1 SGHNT and CDR2 YYREEE (reference sequence). The CDR3 sequence is CASSSTGVGETQYF. The CDR3 nucleotides are TGTGCCAGCAGTTCGACGGGGGTCGGGGAGACCCAGTACTTC.

The CDR3 loop is CASSLWASGGPDTQYF. The CDR3 nucleotides are TGTGCCAGCAGCTTATGGGCTAGCGGGGGTCCAGATACGCAGTATTTT. The J gene is TRBJ2-3, the V gene TRBV7-2; 10 positions match TRBD2. Losses at the gene ends were 2 bases for V and 4 bases for J; bases not matched to a gene: 6. Germline V gene lookup returns CDR1 SGHTA and CDR2 FQGNSA. This CDR3 spans 16 amino acids.

The chain is built from TRBV5-8 and TRBJ2-5, with D tentatively TRBD1 or TRBD2 (5 bases each). Trimming removed 5 bases at V and 3 bases at J, with 20 bases between. The CDR3 consists of 16 residues. Germline CDR1 SGHTS, CDR2 YDEGEE. Written as DNA, the CDR3 is TGTGCCAGCAGGGAAGGCAGGGTGGGGGAAAAAGAGACCCAGTACTTC. It specifies CASREGRVGEKETQYF.